This T cell receptor beta chain was sequenced for a study of beta chain features in type 1 diabetes. Across the whole study: Examination spanned approximately 110 million sorted cells from all samples.

The authors reverse transcribed all of the isolated RNA, so sequencing captured expressed TCRB transcripts. Profiled with immunoSEQ multiplex PCR; TCRdb holds only in-frame clones, not every one. The table lists just over 600,000 clones, 15% to 19% of them singletons. Sequences were obtained from naive CD4+ T cells from blood. The TCR sequence derives from a man younger than 35 in good health.

The CDR3 DNA reads TGTGCCAGCAGCTCGTGGGGACAACCGAATGGCTACACCTTC. It translates to CASSSWGQPNGYTF. This rearrangement joins TRBV7-6 to TRBJ1-2; D may be TRBD1 (6 bases). The CDR3 totals 14 residues. CDR1 and CDR2 (germline): SGHVS, FNYEAQ. V lost 4 bases and J 6 bases, leaving 15 bases between the germline ends.